The clone carrying this T cell receptor beta chain was recorded a few times. The target antigen is unknown. These data come from a study of T-cell memory formation after mild COVID-19. Overall study context: The study found TCR clusters largely donor specific. Study results and caveats: Several responding clones turned up in pre-infection memory, indicating that cross-reactive memory may have taken part.

The V gene end was trimmed by 4 bases and the J gene end by 14 bases; junction bases not matched to a gene: 6. CDR3 length: 12 residues. The germline V gene has CDR1 SGHRS and CDR2 YFSETQ. Constant-segment-primed 5'RACE gave TCR alpha and TCR beta cDNA libraries with sample barcodes and UMIs. TCRdb analysed the 5' RACE reads with MiXCR anew, one entry per CDR3 protein. Among approximately 250,000 distinct CDR3 sequences listed, 15% were seen once. Sequenced material: PBMCs or a T cell subset sorted from them (not recorded which). The chain joins TRBV5-1 to TRBJ2-1, with 10 positions matching TRBD2. This sequence originates from an adult woman who had mild COVID-19 (a few samples of this study predate the infection). Cell type and time point are not known. DNA for the CDR3: TGCGCCAGCAGCCTAGATAGCGGGAGGAAGTTCTTC. This codes for CASSLDSGRKFF.